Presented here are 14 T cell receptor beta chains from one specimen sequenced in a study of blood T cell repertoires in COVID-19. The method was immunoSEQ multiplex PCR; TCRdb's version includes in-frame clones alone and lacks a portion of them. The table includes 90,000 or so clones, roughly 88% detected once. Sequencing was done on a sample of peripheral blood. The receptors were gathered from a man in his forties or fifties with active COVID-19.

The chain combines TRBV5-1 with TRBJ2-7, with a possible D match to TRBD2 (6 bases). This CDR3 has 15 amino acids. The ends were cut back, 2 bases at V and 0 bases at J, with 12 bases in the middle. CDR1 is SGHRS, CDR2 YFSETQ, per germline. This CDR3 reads CASSLVGGSSYEQYF. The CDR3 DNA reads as TGCGCCAGCAGCTTAGTTGGAGGGAGCTCCTACGAGCAGTACTTC. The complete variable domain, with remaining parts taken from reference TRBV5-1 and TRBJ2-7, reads KAGVTQTPRYLIKTRGQQVTLSCSPISGHRSVSWYQQTPGQGLQFLFEYFSETQRNKGNFPGRFSGRQFSNSRSEMNVSTLELGDSALYLCASSLVGGSSYEQYFGPGTRLTVT.

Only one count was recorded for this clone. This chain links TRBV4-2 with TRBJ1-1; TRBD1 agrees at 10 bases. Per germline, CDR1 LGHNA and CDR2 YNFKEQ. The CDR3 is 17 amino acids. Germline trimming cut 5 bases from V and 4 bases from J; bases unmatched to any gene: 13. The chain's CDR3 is CASSSHTTRTGGTEAFF. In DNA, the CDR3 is TGTGCCAGCAGCTCCCACACTACCCGGACAGGGGGCACTGAAGCTTTCTTT.

The CDR3 region is CASSPHEESPLHF. In DNA form, the CDR3 reads TGTGCCAGCAGCCCTCATGAGGAGTCACCCCTCCACTTT. The chain joins TRBV3-1 (or the pseudogene TRBV3-2) to TRBJ1-6; D is unresolved. CDR3 length: 13 amino acids. Trimming took 4 bases from V and 10 from J, leaving 11 bases between them. The germline CDR1 and CDR2 sequences are LGHDT and YNNKEL (reference sequence).

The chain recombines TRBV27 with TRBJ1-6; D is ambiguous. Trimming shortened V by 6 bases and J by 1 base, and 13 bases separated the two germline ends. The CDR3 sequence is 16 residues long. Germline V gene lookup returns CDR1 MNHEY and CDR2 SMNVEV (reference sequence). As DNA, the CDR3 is TGTGCCAGCAGACCCCCGGGAGGATCCTATAATTCACCCCTCCACTTT. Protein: CASRPPGGSYNSPLHF.

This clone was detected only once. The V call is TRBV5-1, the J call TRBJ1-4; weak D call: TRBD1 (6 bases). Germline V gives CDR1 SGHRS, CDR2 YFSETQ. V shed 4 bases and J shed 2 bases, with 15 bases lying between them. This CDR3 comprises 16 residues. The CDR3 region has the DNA TGCGCCAGCAGCCCGCAGGGGACGGGCACTAATGAAAAACTGTTTTTT. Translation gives CASSPQGTGTNEKLFF.

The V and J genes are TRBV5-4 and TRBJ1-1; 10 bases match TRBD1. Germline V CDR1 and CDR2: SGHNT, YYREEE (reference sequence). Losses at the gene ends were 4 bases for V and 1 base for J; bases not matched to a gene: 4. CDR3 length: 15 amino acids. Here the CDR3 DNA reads TGTGCCAGCAGCAGCGGGGACAGGGGGAACACTGAAGCTTTCTTT. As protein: CASSSGDRGNTEAFF.

CDR3 DNA: TGTGCCAGCAGTTTAAGTCCAGCCGCGGGACTAGCGGTTGAGACCCAGTACTTC. Its translation is CASSLSPAAGLAVETQYF. The chain carries TRBV27 and TRBJ2-5; 11 bases align to TRBD2. Germline CDR1 and CDR2: MNHEY and SMNVEV (reference sequence). CDR3 length: 18 amino acids. Germline trimming cut 2 bases from V and 5 bases from J; bases unmatched to any gene: 13.

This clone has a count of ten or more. CDR3 in DNA: TGTGCCAGCAGCTTAGATCTTCAGCGGGAGCAGTACTTC. It specifies CASSLDLQREQYF. J is TRBJ2-7 and V is TRBV7-2, with a weak D call TRBD2 (5 bases). This CDR3 has 13 residues. Germline V CDR1 and CDR2: SGHTA, FQGNSA. The V end was cut by 1 base, the J end by 7 bases, with 11 bases between. Full variable domain (rest looked up from reference TRBV7-2 and TRBJ2-7): GAGVSQSPSNKVTEKGKDVELRCDPISGHTALYWYRQSLGQGLEFLIYFQGNSAPDKSGLPSDRFSAERTGGSVSTLTIQRTQQEDSAVYLCASSLDLQREQYFGPGTRLTVT.

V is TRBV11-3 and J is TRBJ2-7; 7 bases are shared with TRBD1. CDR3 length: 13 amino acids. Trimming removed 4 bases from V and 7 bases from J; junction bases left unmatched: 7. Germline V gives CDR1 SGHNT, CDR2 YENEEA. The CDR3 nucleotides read TGTGCCAGCAGCTCGGGACAGCGTAGGGAGCAGTACTTC. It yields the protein CASSSGQRREQYF. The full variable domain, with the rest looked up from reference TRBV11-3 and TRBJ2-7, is EAGVVQSPRYKIIEKKQPVAFWCNPISGHNTLYWYLQNLGQGPELLIRYENEEAVDDSQLPKDRFSAERLKGVDSTLKIQPAELGDSAVYLCASSSGQRREQYFGPGTRLTVT.

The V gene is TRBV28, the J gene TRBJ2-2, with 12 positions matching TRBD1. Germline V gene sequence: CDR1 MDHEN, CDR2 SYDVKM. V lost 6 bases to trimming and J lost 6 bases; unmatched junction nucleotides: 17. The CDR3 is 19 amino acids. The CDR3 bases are TGTGCCAGCAGCTATGTGGGCCAATGGGACAGGGGGCCCCCCGGGGAGCTGTTTTTT. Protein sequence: CASSYVGQWDRGPPGELFF.

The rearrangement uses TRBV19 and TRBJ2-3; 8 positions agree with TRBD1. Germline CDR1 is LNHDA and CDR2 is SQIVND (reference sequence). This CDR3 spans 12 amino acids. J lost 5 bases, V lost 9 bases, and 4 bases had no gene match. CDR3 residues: CASRGQVDTQYF. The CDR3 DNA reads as TGTGCCAGCAGGGGGCAGGTAGATACGCAGTATTTT.

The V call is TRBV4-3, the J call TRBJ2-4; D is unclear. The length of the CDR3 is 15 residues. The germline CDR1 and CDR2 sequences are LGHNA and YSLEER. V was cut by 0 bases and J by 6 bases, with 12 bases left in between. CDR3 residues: CASSQEVGPGNIQYF. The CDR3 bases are TGCGCCAGCAGCCAAGAGGTCGGTCCAGGAAACATTCAGTACTTC.

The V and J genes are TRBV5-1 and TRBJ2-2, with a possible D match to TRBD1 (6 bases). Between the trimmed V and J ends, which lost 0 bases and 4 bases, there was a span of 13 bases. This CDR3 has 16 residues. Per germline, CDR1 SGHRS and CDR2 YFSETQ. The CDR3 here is CASSLAPQGGTGELFF. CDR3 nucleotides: TGCGCCAGCAGCTTGGCCCCACAGGGCGGCACCGGGGAGCTGTTTTTT.

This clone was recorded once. This CDR3 reads CASSHGTSGFNEQFF. The CDR3 bases are TGTGCCAGCAGCCACGGGACTAGCGGGTTCAATGAGCAGTTCTTC. The chain employs TRBV4-2 and TRBJ2-1; 12 positions agree with TRBD2. The CDR3 is 15 amino acids. Germline values: CDR1 LGHNA, CDR2 YNFKEQ. J was trimmed by 6 bases and V by 3 bases; bases with no gene match: 3.